One sample yielded the 7 T cell receptor beta chains listed below, sequenced in a study of cytomegalovirus exposure and HLA in healthy donors. With 60 Vbeta and 13 Jbeta primers, the PCR was carried out. Assay used: immunoSEQ multiplex PCR; TCRdb lists only in-frame clones, some missing. Here the sample spans fewer than 200,000 clones, roughly 80% being singletons. Specimen: PBMCs. All receptors come from a man aged 25 to 40 in good health and CMV-seronegative.

The chain links TRBV30 to TRBJ2-7, with 8 nucleotides matching TRBD1. This CDR3 comprises 15 residues. V lost 5 bases, J lost 0 bases, and 9 bases stayed unmatched. Germline values: CDR1 GTSNPN, CDR2 SVGIG (reference sequence). The chain's CDR3 is CAWAGQGLSSYEQYF. The CDR3 DNA reads as TGTGCCTGGGCCGGACAGGGACTTAGCTCCTACGAGCAGTACTTC. Together with reference TRBV30 and TRBJ2-7, the CDR3 gives the full variable domain: SQTIHQWPATLVQPVGSPLSLECTVEGTSNPNLYWYRQAAGRGLQLLFYSVGIGQISSEVPQNLSASRPQDRQFILSSKKLLLSDSGFYLCAWAGQGLSSYEQYFGPGTRLTVT.

The V gene is TRBV27, the J gene TRBJ2-1; the D is unclear. The germline V and J ends were trimmed by 6 bases and 9 bases, with 12 bases remaining between them. The CDR3 extends over 12 amino acids. Per germline, CDR1 MNHEY and CDR2 SMNVEV (reference sequence). The CDR3 is CASSPFGSEQFF. The CDR3 DNA follows: TGTGCCAGCAGCCCGTTCGGGTCTGAGCAGTTCTTC.

The chain joins TRBV7-9 to TRBJ1-1; D may be TRBD1 (5 bases). The CDR3 consists of 14 residues. Germline loops: CDR1 SEHNR, CDR2 FQNEAQ (reference sequence). Deletions cut 3 bases from V and 4 bases from J, with 12 bases between. The CDR3 nucleotides are TGTGCCAGCAGCTTCTTCGGGGGGTCCACTGAAGCTTTCTTT. Translating gives CASSFFGGSTEAFF.

The chain is built from TRBV30 and TRBJ2-3; D is possibly TRBD2 (6 bases). The V gene's germline CDR1 is GTSNPN and CDR2 SVGIG (reference sequence). The ends were cut back, 4 bases at V and 0 bases at J, with 14 bases in the middle. This CDR3 is 15 amino acids long. The CDR3 DNA reads as TGTGCCTGGACCCAGCGGAGGGTTAGCACAGATACGCAGTATTTT. As protein: CAWTQRRVSTDTQYF.

The chain is built from TRBV19 and TRBJ1-5; D uncertain. The CDR3 spans 18 residues. Trimming shortened V by 7 bases and J by 2 bases, and 24 bases separated the two germline ends. The V gene's germline CDR1 is LNHDA and CDR2 SQIVND (reference sequence). CDR3 sequence: CASTKKRQEVIGNQPQHF. CDR3 DNA: TGTGCCAGTACTAAAAAAAGGCAGGAAGTCATCGGCAATCAGCCCCAGCATTTT.

The chain uses TRBV27 and TRBJ1-2; the match to TRBD1 covers 9 bases. The junction had 3 bases not matched to a gene; V was cut back by 3 bases and J by 4 bases. The CDR3 loop spans 14 amino acids. Germline assignment: CDR1 MNHEY and CDR2 SMNVEV (reference sequence). Here the CDR3 DNA reads TGTGCCAGCAGTTTTAACAGGGGGCTCTATGGCTACACCTTC. Amino acid sequence: CASSFNRGLYGYTF.

CDR3 DNA sequence: TGCGCCAGCAGCCTAATAGGACAGGAGATTAACTATGGCTACACCTTC. It specifies CASSLIGQEINYGYTF. The rearrangement uses TRBV4-3 and TRBJ1-2; 7 nucleotides agree with TRBD1. The trim removed 4 bases at V and 1 base at J, leaving 9 bases unmatched. Germline V gene data show CDR1 as LGHNA and CDR2 as YSLEER. The CDR3 length is 16 residues.